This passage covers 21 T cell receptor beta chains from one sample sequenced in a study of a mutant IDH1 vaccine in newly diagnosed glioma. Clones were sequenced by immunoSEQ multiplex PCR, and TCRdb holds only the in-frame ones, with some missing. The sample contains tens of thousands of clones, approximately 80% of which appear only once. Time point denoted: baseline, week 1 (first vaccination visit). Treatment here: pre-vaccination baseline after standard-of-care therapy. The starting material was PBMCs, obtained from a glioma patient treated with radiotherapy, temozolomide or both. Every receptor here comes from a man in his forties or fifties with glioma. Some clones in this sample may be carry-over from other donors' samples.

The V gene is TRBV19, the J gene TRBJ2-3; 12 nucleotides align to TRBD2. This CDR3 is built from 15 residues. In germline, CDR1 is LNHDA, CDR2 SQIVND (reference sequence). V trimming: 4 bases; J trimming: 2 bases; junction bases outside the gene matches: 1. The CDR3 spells CASSRLAGDTDTQYF. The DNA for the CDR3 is TGTGCCAGTAGTAGACTAGCGGGGGACACAGATACGCAGTATTTT.

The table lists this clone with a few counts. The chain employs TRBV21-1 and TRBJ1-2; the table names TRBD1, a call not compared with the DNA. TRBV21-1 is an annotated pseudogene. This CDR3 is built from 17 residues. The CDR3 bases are TGTGCCAGCAGCAATGAAGGCCGACGACAGGGGAACTATGGCTACACCTTC. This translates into CASSNEGRRQGNYGYTF.

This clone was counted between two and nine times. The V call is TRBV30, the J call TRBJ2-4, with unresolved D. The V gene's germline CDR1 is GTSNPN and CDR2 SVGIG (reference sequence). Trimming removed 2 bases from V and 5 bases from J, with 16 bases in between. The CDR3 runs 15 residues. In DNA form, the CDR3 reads TGTGCCTGGAGTCACTACCTCCCCGACGAAAACATTCAGTACTTC. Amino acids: CAWSHYLPDENIQYF.

CDR3 nucleotides: TGCGCCAGCAGCCAAGTCGGCGGGGGGAAAAACACCGGGGAGCTGTTTTTT. It specifies CASSQVGGGKNTGELFF. V usage is TRBV4-1 and J usage is TRBJ2-2, with 8 bases fitting TRBD2. The germline V gene encodes CDR1 MGHRA and CDR2 YSYEKL. There are 17 residues in the CDR3. V lost 1 base, J lost 2 bases, and 6 bases stayed unmatched.

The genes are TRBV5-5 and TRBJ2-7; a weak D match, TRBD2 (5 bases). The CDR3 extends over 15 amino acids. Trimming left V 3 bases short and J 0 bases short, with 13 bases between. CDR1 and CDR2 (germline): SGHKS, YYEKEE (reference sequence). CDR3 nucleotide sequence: TGTGCCAGCAGCTCCGCCCCCGGGAACTCCTACGAGCAGTACTTC. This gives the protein CASSSAPGNSYEQYF.

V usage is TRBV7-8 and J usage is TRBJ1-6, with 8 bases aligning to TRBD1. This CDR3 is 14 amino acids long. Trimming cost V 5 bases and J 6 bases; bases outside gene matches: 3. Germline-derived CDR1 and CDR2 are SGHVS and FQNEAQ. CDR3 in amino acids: CASSPDRGNSPLHF. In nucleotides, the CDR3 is TGTGCCAGCAGCCCTGACAGGGGTAATTCACCCCTCCACTTT. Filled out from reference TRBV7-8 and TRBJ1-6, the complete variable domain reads GAGVSQSPRYKVAKRGQDVALRCDPISGHVSLFWYQQALGQGPEFLTYFQNEAQLDKSGLPSDRFFAERPEGSVSTLKIQRTQQEDSAVYLCASSPDRGNSPLHFGNGTRLTVT.

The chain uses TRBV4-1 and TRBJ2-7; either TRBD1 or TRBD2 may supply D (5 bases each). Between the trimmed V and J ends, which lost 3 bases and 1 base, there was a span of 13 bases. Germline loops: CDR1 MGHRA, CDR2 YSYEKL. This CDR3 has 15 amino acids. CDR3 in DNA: TGCGCCAGCAGCCATCTCCGGGACCCTTCCTACGAGCAGTACTTC. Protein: CASSHLRDPSYEQYF.

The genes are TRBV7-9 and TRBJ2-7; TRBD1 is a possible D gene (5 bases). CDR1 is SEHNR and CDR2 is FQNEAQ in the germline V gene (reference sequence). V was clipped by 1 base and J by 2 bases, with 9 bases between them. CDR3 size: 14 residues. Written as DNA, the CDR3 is TGTGCCAGCAGCTTAGGGCAGGGAACCTACGAGCAGTACTTC. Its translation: CASSLGQGTYEQYF.

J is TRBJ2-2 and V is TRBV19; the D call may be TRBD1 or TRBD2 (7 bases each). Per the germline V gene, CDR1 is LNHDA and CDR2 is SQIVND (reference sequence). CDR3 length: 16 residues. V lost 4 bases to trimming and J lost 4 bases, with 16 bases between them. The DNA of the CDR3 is TGTGCCAGTAGTAAGCAGGGGGGGTCGAGCACCGGGGAGCTGTTTTTT. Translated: CASSKQGGSSTGELFF.

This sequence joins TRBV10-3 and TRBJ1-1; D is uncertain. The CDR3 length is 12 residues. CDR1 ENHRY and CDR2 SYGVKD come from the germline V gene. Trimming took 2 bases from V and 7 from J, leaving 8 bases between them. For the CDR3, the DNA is TGTGCCATCAGTGAGATTGGGGTTGAAGCTTTCTTT. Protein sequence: CAISEIGVEAFF.

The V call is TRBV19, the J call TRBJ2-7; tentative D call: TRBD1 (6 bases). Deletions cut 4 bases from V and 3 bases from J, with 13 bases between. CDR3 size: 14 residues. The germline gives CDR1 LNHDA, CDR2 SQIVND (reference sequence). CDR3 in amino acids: CASSTGQTHYEQYF. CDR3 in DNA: TGTGCCAGTAGTACCGGACAGACCCACTACGAGCAGTACTTC.

Written as DNA, the CDR3 is TGCGCCAGCAGCCAAGATGGTGGGACAGGAGCTATTTTGGCTGGCTACACCTTC. Protein: CASSQDGGTGAILAGYTF. The chain has TRBV4-1 and TRBJ1-2, with TRBD1 matching 8 bases. From germline, CDR1 is MGHRA and CDR2 YSYEKL. V was pared by 0 bases and J by 7 bases, with 16 bases of the junction left unmatched. The CDR3 sequence is 18 residues long.

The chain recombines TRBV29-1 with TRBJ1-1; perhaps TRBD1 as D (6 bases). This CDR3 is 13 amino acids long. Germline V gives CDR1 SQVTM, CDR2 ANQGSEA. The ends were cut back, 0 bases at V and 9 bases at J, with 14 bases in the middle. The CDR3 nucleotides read TGCAGCGTTGAAGACCGGGGCAGGGGAAAAGCTTTCTTT. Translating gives CSVEDRGRGKAFF.

The CDR3 protein is CASSQGDREFGKLFF. The CDR3 DNA follows: TGCGCCAGCAGCCAAGGGGACAGGGAGTTTGGGAAACTGTTTTTT. The V call is TRBV4-1, the J call TRBJ1-4, with 9 bases fitting TRBD1. Trimming cost V 1 base and J 11 bases; bases outside gene matches: 8. Germline V gives CDR1 MGHRA, CDR2 YSYEKL. The CDR3 sequence is 15 residues long.

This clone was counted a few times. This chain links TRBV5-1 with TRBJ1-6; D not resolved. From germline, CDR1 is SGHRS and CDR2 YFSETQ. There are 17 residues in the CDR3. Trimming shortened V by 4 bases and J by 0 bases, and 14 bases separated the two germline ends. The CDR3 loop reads CASSRQEQSSYNSPLHF. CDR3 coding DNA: TGCGCCAGCAGCCGTCAGGAACAGAGCTCCTATAATTCACCCCTCCACTTT.

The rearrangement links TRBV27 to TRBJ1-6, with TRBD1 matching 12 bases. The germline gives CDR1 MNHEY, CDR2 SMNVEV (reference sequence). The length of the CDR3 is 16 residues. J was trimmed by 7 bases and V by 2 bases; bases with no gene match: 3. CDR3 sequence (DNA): TGTGCCAGCAGTTTAGGGACAGGGGGCCTAAATTCACCCCTCCACTTT. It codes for CASSLGTGGLNSPLHF.

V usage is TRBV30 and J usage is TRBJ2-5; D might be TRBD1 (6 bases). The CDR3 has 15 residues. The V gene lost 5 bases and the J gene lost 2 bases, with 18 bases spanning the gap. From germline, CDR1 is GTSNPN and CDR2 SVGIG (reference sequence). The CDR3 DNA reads TGTGCCTGGGGGGGCGCAGGAGCGACTCAAGAGACCCAGTACTTC. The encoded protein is CAWGGAGATQETQYF.

This CDR3 reads CASTGLAGGRSKFF. In DNA, the CDR3 is TGTGCCAGCACGGGACTAGCGGGGGGGCGGAGCAAGTTCTTC. The chain couples TRBV19 to TRBJ2-1; 16 bases match TRBD2. Germline V gene lookup returns CDR1 LNHDA and CDR2 SQIVND (reference sequence). The CDR3 is 14 residues long. The junction had 10 bases not matched to a gene; V was cut back by 9 bases and J by 14 bases.

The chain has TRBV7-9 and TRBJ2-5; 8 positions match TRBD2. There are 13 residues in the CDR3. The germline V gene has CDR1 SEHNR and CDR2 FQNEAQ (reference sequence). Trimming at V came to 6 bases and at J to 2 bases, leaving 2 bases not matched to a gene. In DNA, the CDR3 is TGTGCCAGCAGTCAGCGGGAGCAAGAGACCCAGTACTTC. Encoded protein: CASSQREQETQYF.

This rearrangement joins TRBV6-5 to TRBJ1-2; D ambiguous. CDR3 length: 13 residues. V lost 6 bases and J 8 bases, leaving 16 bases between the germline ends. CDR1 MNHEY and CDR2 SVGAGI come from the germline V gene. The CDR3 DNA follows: TGTGCCAGCAGCCCCGACCCCGTTTGGGGCTACACCTTC. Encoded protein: CASSPDPVWGYTF.

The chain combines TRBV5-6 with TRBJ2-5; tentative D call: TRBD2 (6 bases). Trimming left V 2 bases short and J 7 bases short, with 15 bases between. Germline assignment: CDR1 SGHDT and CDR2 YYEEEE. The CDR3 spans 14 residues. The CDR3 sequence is CASSFEEGVGTQYF. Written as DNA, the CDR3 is TGTGCCAGCAGCTTCGAGGAGGGCGTCGGGACCCAGTACTTC.